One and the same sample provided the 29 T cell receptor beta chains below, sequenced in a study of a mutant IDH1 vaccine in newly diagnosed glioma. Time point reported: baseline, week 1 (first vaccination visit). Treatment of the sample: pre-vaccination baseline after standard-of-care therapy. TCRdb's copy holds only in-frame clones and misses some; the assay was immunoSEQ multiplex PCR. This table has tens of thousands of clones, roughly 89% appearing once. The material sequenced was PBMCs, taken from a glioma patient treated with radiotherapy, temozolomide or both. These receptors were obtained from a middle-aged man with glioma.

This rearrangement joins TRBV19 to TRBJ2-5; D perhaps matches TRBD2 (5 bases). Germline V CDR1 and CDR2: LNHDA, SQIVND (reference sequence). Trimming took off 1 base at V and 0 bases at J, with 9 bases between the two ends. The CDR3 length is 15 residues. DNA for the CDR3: TGTGCCAGTAGTATAGGGACTTCCTACCAAGAGACCCAGTACTTC. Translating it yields CASSIGTSYQETQYF.

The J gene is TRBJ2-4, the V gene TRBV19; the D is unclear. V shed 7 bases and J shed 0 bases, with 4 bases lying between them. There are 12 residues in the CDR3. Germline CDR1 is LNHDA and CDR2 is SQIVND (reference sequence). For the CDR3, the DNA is TGTGCCAGTACAGGAGCCAAAAACATTCAGTACTTC. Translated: CASTGAKNIQYF.

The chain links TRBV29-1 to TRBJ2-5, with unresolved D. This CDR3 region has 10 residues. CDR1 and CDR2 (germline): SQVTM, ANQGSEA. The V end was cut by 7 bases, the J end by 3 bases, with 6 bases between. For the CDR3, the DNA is TGCAGCGGGACCAAAGAGACCCAGTACTTC. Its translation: CSGTKETQYF. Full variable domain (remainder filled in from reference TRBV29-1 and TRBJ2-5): SAVISQKPSRDICQRGTSLTIQCQVDSQVTMMFWYRQQPGQSLTLIATANQGSEATYESGFVIDKFPISRPNLTFSTLTVSNMSPEDSSIYLCSGTKETQYFGPGTRLLVL.

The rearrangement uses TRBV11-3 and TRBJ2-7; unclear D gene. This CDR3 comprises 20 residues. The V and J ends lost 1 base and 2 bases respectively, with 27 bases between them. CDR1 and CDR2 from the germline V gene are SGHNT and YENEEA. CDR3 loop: CASSLGLPGLPGGRAYEQYF. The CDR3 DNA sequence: TGTGCCAGCAGCTTAGGCCTCCCCGGGCTCCCCGGCGGACGGGCCTACGAGCAGTACTTC.

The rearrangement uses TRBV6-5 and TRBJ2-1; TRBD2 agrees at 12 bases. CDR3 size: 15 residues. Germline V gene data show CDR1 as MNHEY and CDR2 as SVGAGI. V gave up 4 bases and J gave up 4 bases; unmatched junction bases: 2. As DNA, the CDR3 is TGTGCCAGCAGTTCCGGGACTAGCGGGTACAATGAGCAGTTCTTC. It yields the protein CASSSGTSGYNEQFF.

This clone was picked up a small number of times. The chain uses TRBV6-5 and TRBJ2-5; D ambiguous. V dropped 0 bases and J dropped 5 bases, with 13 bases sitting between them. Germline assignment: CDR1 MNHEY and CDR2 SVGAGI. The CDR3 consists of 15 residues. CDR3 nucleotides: TGTGCCAGCAGTTACTCCCCCTACCTCAGGGAGACCCAGTACTTC. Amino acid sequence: CASSYSPYLRETQYF.

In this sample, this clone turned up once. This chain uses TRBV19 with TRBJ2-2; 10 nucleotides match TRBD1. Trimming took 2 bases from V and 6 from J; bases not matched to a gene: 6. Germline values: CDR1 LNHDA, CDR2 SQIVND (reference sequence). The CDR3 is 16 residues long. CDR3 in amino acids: CASSIWGTGEAGELFF. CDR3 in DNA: TGTGCCAGTAGTATATGGGGGACAGGGGAAGCCGGGGAGCTGTTTTTT.

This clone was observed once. The chain's CDR3 is CASSVGQGPTEAFF. CDR3 bases: TGTGCCAGCAGCGTCGGACAGGGCCCCACTGAAGCTTTCTTT. The rearrangement links TRBV28 to TRBJ1-1, with 8 bases that match TRBD1. The germline CDR1 and CDR2 sequences are MDHEN and SYDVKM. J lost 4 bases, V lost 6 bases, and 7 bases had no gene match. The CDR3 contains 14 residues.

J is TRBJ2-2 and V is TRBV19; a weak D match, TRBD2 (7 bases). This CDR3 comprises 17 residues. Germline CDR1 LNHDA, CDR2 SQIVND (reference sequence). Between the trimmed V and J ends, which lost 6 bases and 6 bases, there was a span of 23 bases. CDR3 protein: CASRGGGLAVGAGELFF. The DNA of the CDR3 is TGTGCCAGTAGGGGGGGCGGGCTAGCGGTTGGGGCCGGGGAGCTGTTTTTT. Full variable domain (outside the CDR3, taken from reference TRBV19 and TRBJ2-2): DGGITQSPKYLFRKEGQNVTLSCEQNLNHDAMYWYRQDPGQGLRLIYYSQIVNDFQKGDIAEGYSVSREKKESFPLTVTSAQKNPTAFYLCASRGGGLAVGAGELFFGEGSRLTVL.

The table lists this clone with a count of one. CDR3 in DNA: TGTGCCAGCAGCACCCCGTTTTGGGTGGACACCGGGGAGCTGTTTTTT. Amino acid sequence: CASSTPFWVDTGELFF. V is TRBV11-3 and J is TRBJ2-2; the D is unclear. V shed 5 bases and J shed 3 bases, with 16 bases lying between them. CDR1 and CDR2 from the germline V gene are SGHNT and YENEEA. This CDR3 is 16 amino acids long.

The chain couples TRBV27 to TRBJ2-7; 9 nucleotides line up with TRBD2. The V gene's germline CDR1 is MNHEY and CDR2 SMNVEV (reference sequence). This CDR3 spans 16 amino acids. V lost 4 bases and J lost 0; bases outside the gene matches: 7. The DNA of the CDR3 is TGTGCCAGCAGTTCCTCGTCTAGCGGGGCCTCCTACGAGCAGTACTTC. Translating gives CASSSSSSGASYEQYF.

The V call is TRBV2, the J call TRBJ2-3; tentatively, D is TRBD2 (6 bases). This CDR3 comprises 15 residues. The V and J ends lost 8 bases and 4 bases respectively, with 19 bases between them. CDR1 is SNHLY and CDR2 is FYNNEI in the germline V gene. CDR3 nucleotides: TGTGCCAGCTGGAGACCCCGGGACTTTCCAGATACGCAGTATTTT. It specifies CASWRPRDFPDTQYF.

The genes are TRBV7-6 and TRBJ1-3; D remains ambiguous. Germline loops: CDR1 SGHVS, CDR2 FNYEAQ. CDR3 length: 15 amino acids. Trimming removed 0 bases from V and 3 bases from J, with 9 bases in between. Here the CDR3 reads CASSLAPGGGNTIYF. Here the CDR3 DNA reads TGTGCCAGCAGCTTAGCCCCGGGAGGTGGAAACACCATATATTTT.

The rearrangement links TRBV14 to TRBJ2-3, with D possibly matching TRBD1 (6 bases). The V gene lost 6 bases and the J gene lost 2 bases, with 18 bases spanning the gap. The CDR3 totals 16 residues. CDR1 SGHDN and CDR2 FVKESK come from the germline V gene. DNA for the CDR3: TGTGCCAGCAGTCTACAGGGATTGACCTACACAGATACGCAGTATTTT. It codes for CASSLQGLTYTDTQYF.

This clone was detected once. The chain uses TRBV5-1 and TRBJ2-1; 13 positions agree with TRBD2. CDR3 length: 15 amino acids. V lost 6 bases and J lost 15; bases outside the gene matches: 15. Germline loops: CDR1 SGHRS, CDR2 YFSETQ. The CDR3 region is CASKGAGLAGRVVFF. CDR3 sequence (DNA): TGCGCCAGCAAAGGCGCGGGACTAGCGGGACGGGTCGTGTTCTTC.

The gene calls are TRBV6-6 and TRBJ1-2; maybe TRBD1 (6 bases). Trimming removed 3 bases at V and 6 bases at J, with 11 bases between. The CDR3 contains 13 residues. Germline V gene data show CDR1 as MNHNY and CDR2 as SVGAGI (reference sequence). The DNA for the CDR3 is TGTGCCAGCAGTTATTATACAGGGAATGGCTACACCTTC. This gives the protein CASSYYTGNGYTF.

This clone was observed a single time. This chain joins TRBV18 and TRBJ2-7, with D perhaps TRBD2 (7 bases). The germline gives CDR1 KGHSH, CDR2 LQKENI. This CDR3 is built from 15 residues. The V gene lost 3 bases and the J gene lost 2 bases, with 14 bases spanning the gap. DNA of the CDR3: TGTGCCAGCTCACCGGGGGCAACTAGCGCCTACGAGCAGTACTTC. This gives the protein CASSPGATSAYEQYF.

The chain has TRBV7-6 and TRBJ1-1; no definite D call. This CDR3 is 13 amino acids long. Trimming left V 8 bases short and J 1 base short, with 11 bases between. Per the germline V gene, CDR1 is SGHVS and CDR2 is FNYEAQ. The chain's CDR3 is CASSAQQNTEAFF. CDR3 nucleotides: TGTGCCAGCTCCGCACAGCAGAACACTGAAGCTTTCTTT.

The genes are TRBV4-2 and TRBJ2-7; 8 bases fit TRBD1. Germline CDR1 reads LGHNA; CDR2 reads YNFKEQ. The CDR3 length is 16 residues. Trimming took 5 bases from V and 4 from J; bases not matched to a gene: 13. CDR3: CASSVTGTGVVYEQYF. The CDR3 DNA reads TGTGCCAGCAGCGTTACCGGGACAGGCGTCGTGTACGAGCAGTACTTC.

The CDR3 loop is CASSQARTDTQYF. In DNA form, the CDR3 reads TGCGCCAGCAGCCAAGCACGCACAGATACGCAGTATTTT. The chain combines TRBV4-3 with TRBJ2-3; D call uncertain. The CDR3 has 13 residues. Trimming took off 1 base at V and 1 base at J, with 3 bases between the two ends. Germline CDR1 is LGHNA and CDR2 is YSLEER.

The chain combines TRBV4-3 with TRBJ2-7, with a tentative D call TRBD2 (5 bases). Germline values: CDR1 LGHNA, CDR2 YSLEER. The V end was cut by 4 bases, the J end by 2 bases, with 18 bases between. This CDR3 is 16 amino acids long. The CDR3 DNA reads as TGCGCCAGCAGCCCGGACTCAGCCAGCGCCGCCTACGAGCAGTACTTC. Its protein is CASSPDSASAAYEQYF.

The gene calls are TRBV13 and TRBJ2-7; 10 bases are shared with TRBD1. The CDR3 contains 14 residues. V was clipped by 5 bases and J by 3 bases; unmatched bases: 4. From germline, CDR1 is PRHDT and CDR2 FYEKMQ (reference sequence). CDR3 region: CASSPGQGGYEQYF. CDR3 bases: TGTGCCAGCAGCCCCGGACAGGGGGGCTACGAGCAGTACTTC.

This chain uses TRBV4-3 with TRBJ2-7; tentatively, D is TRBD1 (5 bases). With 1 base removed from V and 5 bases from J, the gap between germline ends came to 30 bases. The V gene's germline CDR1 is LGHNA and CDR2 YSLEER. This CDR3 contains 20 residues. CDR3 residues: CASSQGKISATAPIPHEQYF. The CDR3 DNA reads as TGCGCCAGCAGCCAAGGTAAGATTTCTGCGACAGCTCCTATTCCTCACGAGCAGTACTTC.

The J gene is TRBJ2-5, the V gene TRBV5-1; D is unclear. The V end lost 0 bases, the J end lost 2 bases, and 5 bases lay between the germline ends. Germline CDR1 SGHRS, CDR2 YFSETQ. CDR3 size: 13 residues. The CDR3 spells CASSLGPQETQYF. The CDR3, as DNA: TGCGCCAGCAGCTTGGGCCCTCAAGAGACCCAGTACTTC.

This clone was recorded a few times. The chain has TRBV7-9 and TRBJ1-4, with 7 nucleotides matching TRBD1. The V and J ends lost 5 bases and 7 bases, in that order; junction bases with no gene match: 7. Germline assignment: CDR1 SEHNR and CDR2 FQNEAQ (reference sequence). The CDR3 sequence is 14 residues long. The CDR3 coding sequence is TGTGCCAGCAGCAGAACGCGGGACAGTGAAAAACTGTTTTTT. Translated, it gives CASSRTRDSEKLFF.

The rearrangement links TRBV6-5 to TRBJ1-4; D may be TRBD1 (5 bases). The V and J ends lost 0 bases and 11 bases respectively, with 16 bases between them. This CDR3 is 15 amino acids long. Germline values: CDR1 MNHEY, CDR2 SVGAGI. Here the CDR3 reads CASSYSREGLGKLFF. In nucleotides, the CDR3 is TGTGCCAGCAGTTACTCAAGGGAGGGACTGGGGAAACTGTTTTTT.

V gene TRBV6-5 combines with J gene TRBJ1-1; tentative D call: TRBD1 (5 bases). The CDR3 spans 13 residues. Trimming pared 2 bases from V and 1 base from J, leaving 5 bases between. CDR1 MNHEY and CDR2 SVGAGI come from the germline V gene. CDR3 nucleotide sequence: TGTGCCAGCAGTTACGACAGGAACACTGAAGCTTTCTTT. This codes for CASSYDRNTEAFF.

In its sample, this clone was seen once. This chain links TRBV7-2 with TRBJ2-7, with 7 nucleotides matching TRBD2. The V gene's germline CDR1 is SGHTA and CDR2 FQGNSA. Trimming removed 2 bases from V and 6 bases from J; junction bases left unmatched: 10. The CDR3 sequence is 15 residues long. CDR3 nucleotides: TGTGCCAGCAGCTTAACGGCAGGGTCGGGAGGCGAGCAGTACTTC. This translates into CASSLTAGSGGEQYF. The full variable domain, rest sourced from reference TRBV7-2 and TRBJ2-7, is GAGVSQSPSNKVTEKGKDVELRCDPISGHTALYWYRQSLGQGLEFLIYFQGNSAPDKSGLPSDRFSAERTGGSVSTLTIQRTQQEDSAVYLCASSLTAGSGGEQYFGPGTRLTVT.

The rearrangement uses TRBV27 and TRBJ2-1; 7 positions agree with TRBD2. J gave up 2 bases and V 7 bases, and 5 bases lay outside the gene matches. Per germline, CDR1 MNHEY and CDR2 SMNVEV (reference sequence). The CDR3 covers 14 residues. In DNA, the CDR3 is TGTGCCAGCATTGGCGGGAGCCCCTACAATGAGCAGTTCTTC. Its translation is CASIGGSPYNEQFF.